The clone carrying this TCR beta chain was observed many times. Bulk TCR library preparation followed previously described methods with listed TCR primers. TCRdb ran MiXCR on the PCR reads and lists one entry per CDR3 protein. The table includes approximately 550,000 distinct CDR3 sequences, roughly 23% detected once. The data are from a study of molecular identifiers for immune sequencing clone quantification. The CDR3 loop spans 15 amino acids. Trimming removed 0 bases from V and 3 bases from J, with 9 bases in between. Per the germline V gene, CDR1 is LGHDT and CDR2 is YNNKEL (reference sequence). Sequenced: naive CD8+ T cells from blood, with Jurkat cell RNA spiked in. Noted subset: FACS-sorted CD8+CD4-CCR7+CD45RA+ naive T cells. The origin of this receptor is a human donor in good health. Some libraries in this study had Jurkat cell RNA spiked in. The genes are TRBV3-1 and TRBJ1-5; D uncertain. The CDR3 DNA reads TGTGCCAGCAGCCAAGATGGTGGGGACAATCAGCCCCAGCATTTT. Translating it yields CASSQDGGDNQPQHF. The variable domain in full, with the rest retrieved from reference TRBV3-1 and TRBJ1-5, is DTAVSQTPKYLVTQMGNDKSIKCEQNLGHDTMYWYKQDSKKFLKIMFSYNNKELIINETVPNRFSPKSPDKAHLNLHINSLELGDSAVYFCASSQDGGDNQPQHFGDGTRLSIL.